The clone carrying this TCR beta chain was observed many times. Its antigen is unknown. TCRdb called the 5' RACE reads again in MiXCR, with one record for every CDR3 protein. The repertoire consists of tens of thousands of distinct CDR3 sequences, with 5.5% to 7% occurring once and the leading ten covering more than 0.7%. This sample was taken from a study of T-cell memory formation after mild COVID-19. For the study at large: For the most part, TCR clusters were specific to one donor.

The length of the CDR3 is 12 residues. V lost 2 bases and J lost 4, with 3 bases in between. Germline CDR1 LGHDT, CDR2 YNNKEL (reference sequence). General study results and limits: In pre-infection memory, a portion of responding clones appeared, which suggested that cross-reactive memory joined.

J is TRBJ2-1 and V is TRBV3-1; D is ambiguous. Sample: PBMCs or a T cell subset sorted from them (not recorded which). This clonotype was sampled from an adult who had mild COVID-19 (a few samples of this study predate the infection). Cell type and time point are not known. The CDR3 region has the DNA TGTGCCAGCAGCCAAACTTACAATGAGCAGTTCTTC. It specifies CASSQTYNEQFF.